This T cell receptor (beta chain) was sequenced during a study of Ad26.COV2.S vaccination and SARS-CoV-2 variants. Overall study: The authors gave Ad26.COV2.S intramuscularly, either once or twice 56 days apart.

Profiled with immunoSEQ multiplex PCR; TCRdb holds only in-frame clones, not every one. The table shows 300,000 to 500,000 clones, with roughly nine tenths occurring only once. This clone came up a few times. Antigen unknown. This sample's treatment: 15 to 20 received Ad26.COV2.S at low or high dose, single or two shots; about 5 received placebo; per-sample allocation not given. Collection of samples fell on day 63 after the first vaccine or placebo injection. In Boston, an adult donor aged 18-55 years took part. Germline V CDR1 and CDR2: MGHRA, YSYEKL. Trimming stripped 2 bases from V and 2 bases from J, with 15 bases between. The CDR3 loop spans 16 amino acids. The study's findings and limits: Measures of TCR breadth and depth may have fallen short of total T cell responses.

The receptor's source is a person aged 18-65 years who received the Ad26.COV2.S COVID-19 vaccine or a placebo. The chain employs TRBV4-1 and TRBJ2-5; perhaps TRBD1 as D (6 bases). The specimen comprised peripheral blood, sampled in a trial of Ad26.COV2.S vaccine versus placebo. The CDR3: CASSQSLFRGQETQYF. CDR3 DNA sequence: TGCGCCAGCAGCCAATCACTTTTCAGGGGACAAGAGACCCAGTACTTC.